This T cell receptor beta chain was obtained from a study of T-cell reconstitution after alpha-beta-depleted transplantation in children. Study-wide points: T-cell counts and diversity at one year post-transplant came mainly from newly produced T cells. At day 60, the high TCRbeta diversity found in some patients originated from recipient T cells and thymic progenitors that had survived. Reported findings indicate that, about two months after transplant, alpha-beta T cells came from several hundred expanded clones, which were derived from non-depleted graft cells.

Molecular barcoding with unique molecular identifiers was used for the TCRbeta library. MiXCR, applied by TCRdb to the PCR reads, yields one record per CDR3 protein. The sample yields approximately 45,000 distinct CDR3 sequences, 40% to 65% seen once. Germline V gives CDR1 LNHNV, CDR2 YYDKDF (reference sequence). The CDR3 consists of 15 residues. V was shortened by 1 base and J by 0 bases, with 8 bases between the two germline ends. Note on this clonotype: Its specificity is unknown.

The sequences come from peripheral blood, collected before TCRalphabeta/CD19-depleted stem cell transplant. The receptor was isolated from a boy younger than two with SCID, due to receive a stem cell transplant. The V and J genes are TRBV15 and TRBJ2-3; D gene unclear. The DNA for the CDR3 is TGTGCCACCAGCAGAGTTGGTAGCAGCACAGATACGCAGTATTTT. It is translated as CATSRVGSSTDTQYF.